The 25 T cell receptor beta chains in this list originate from one sample, sequenced in a study of blood T cell repertoires in COVID-19. Only in-frame clones appear in the TCRdb table, and some are missing; sequencing was by immunoSEQ multiplex PCR. This table holds 250,000 to 300,000 clones, approximately 90% found once. Material for sequencing was peripheral blood. These receptors originate from a woman between 40 and 55 years old with acute or convalescent COVID-19.

The genes are TRBV7-9 and TRBJ1-2; D is possibly TRBD1 (5 bases). Trimming took off 5 bases at V and 7 bases at J, with 11 bases between the two ends. Germline V gene sequence: CDR1 SEHNR, CDR2 FQNEAQ (reference sequence). The CDR3 runs to 12 residues. The CDR3 coding sequence is TGTGCCAGCAGCGCGGGACTTTTTGGCTACACCTTC. Translating gives CASSAGLFGYTF.

The chain combines TRBV5-1 with TRBJ1-2; D possibly corresponds to TRBD1 (6 bases). The V and J ends lost 4 bases and 5 bases respectively, with 21 bases between them. The CDR3 contains 16 residues. Germline CDR1 is SGHRS and CDR2 is YFSETQ. In nucleotides, the CDR3 is TGCGCCAGCAGCACCGGTGGGACAAAATCAGGGTATGGCTACACCTTC. Translation gives CASSTGGTKSGYGYTF.

Only one count was recorded for this clone. This sequence joins TRBV27 and TRBJ1-2, with D possibly TRBD1 on 5 matching bases. Germline V CDR1 and CDR2: MNHEY, SMNVEV (reference sequence). The CDR3 contains 15 residues. V lost 4 bases and J 6 bases, leaving 18 bases between the germline ends. DNA for the CDR3: TGTGCCAGCAGTTCCCCCCTCCGGGGGAGTAATGGCTACACCTTC. Translation: CASSSPLRGSNGYTF.

The chain is built from TRBV18 and TRBJ2-1; a possible D gene is TRBD1 (6 bases). Trimming cost V 4 bases and J 2 bases, with 9 bases left between them. Germline CDR1 is KGHSH and CDR2 is LQKENI. The CDR3 covers 14 residues. Written as DNA, the CDR3 is TGTGCCAGCTCACTCCGGGACACCTACAATGAGCAGTTCTTC. Protein sequence: CASSLRDTYNEQFF.

This rearrangement joins TRBV5-1 to TRBJ2-5; 7 positions match TRBD1. The trim removed 5 bases at V and 3 bases at J, leaving 4 bases unmatched. The CDR3 is 13 amino acids. CDR1 is SGHRS, CDR2 YFSETQ, per germline. CDR3 loop: CASRGTAKETQYF. CDR3 DNA sequence: TGCGCCAGCAGAGGGACAGCTAAAGAGACCCAGTACTTC.

This clone was observed a handful of times. This chain connects TRBV10-2 to TRBJ1-2, with a possible D match to TRBD1 (6 bases). Trimming took 5 bases from V and 1 from J, leaving 8 bases between them. The CDR3 contains 13 residues. Germline CDR1 and CDR2: WSHSY and SAAADI. The CDR3 reads CASSWDINYGYTF. Written as DNA, the CDR3 is TGCGCCAGCAGTTGGGACATTAACTATGGCTACACCTTC.

The DNA for the CDR3 is TGTGCCATCAGACAGGGGGCGGGTAAATATGGCTACACCTTC. Amino acids: CAIRQGAGKYGYTF. The chain uses TRBV10-3 and TRBJ1-2; 9 bases agree with TRBD1. CDR1 is ENHRY, CDR2 SYGVKD, per germline. The CDR3 spans 14 residues. Unmatched junction bases numbered 7, after V lost 6 bases and J lost 5 bases.

V gene TRBV4-1 combines with J gene TRBJ1-6; 7 nucleotides align to TRBD1. Germline CDR1 and CDR2: MGHRA and YSYEKL. The CDR3 length is 16 residues. Trimming removed 1 base from V and 5 bases from J; junction bases left unmatched: 5. The CDR3 loop reads CASSQGIDRDNSPLHF. Here the CDR3 DNA reads TGCGCCAGCAGCCAAGGGATTGACAGGGATAATTCACCCCTCCACTTT.

This rearrangement joins TRBV7-3 to TRBJ1-2, with D possibly TRBD1 on 5 matching bases. Looked up from germline, CDR1 is SGHTA and CDR2 is FQGTGA. The CDR3 loop spans 15 amino acids. Trimming shortened V by 0 bases and J by 8 bases, and 16 bases separated the two germline ends. The CDR3 here is CASSLTSDFPGGYTF. The DNA for the CDR3 is TGTGCCAGCAGCTTAACCTCAGATTTCCCAGGGGGCTACACCTTC.

The chain is built from TRBV18 and TRBJ1-1; D may be TRBD1 (6 bases). Per germline, CDR1 KGHSH and CDR2 LQKENI. Trimming stripped 5 bases from V and 6 bases from J, with 13 bases between. This CDR3 contains 13 residues. CDR3 amino acids: CASSTRQVPEAFF. CDR3 coding DNA: TGTGCCAGCTCAACTCGACAGGTCCCTGAAGCTTTCTTT.

The chain uses TRBV30 and TRBJ1-1; D is perhaps TRBD1 (6 bases). Germline V gene sequence: CDR1 GTSNPN, CDR2 SVGIG (reference sequence). CDR3 length: 13 amino acids. V gave up 4 bases and J gave up 0 bases, with 9 bases separating them. CDR3 DNA sequence: TGTGCCTGGACAGGGGATATGAACACTGAAGCTTTCTTT. Residues: CAWTGDMNTEAFF.

The J gene is TRBJ2-5, the V gene TRBV19; D is unclear. Between the trimmed V and J ends, which lost 5 bases and 1 base, there was a span of 11 bases. Germline V lookup: CDR1 LNHDA, CDR2 SQIVND (reference sequence). The CDR3 sequence is 14 residues long. The CDR3 nucleotides are TGTGCCAGTAGTCGGTCGGGTCGCCAAGAGACCCAGTACTTC. Its translation: CASSRSGRQETQYF.

The J gene is TRBJ2-1, the V gene TRBV6-5, with D maybe TRBD1 (6 bases). The CDR3 length is 12 residues. CDR1 MNHEY and CDR2 SVGAGI come from the germline V gene. V lost 5 bases, J lost 13 bases, and 15 bases lay in between. The CDR3: CASSMIPGHQFF. The CDR3 DNA sequence: TGTGCCAGCAGTATGATACCGGGACACCAGTTCTTC.

This rearrangement joins TRBV7-8 to TRBJ2-7; D gene ambiguous. The germline V gene has CDR1 SGHVS and CDR2 FQNEAQ. This CDR3 has 13 residues. V lost 3 bases and J 1 base, leaving 7 bases between the germline ends. CDR3 nucleotides: TGTGCCAGCAGCTTCTCCAGTTCCTACGAGCAGTACGTC. This sequence encodes CASSFSSSYEQYV.

The V gene is TRBV29-1, the J gene TRBJ2-3; TRBD1 matches 12 bases. From germline, CDR1 is SQVTM and CDR2 ANQGSEA. The junction had 6 bases not matched to a gene; V was cut back by 4 bases and J by 7 bases. CDR3 length equals 14 residues. The CDR3 DNA reads TGCAGCGTTGGGGGGACAGGGGGCTTGAATACGCAGTATTTT. This gives the protein CSVGGTGGLNTQYF.

The chain has TRBV5-1 and TRBJ1-2, with 9 positions matching TRBD1. Looked up from germline, CDR1 is SGHRS and CDR2 is YFSETQ. The ends lost 1 base at V and 6 bases at J; junction bases unmatched: 7. The CDR3 consists of 15 residues. In DNA, the CDR3 is TGCGCCAGCAGCTTGTGGGGGGACAGGGTTGATGGCTACACCTTC. Translation: CASSLWGDRVDGYTF.

The chain recombines TRBV10-1 with TRBJ1-1; 8 bases are shared with TRBD1. Looked up from germline, CDR1 is WNHNN and CDR2 is SYGVQD (reference sequence). The CDR3 totals 15 residues. The V gene end was trimmed by 4 bases and the J gene end by 0 bases; junction bases not matched to a gene: 4. The CDR3 sequence is CASSGRQGMNTEAFF. CDR3 DNA: TGCGCCAGCAGTGGGCGACAGGGGATGAACACTGAAGCTTTCTTT.

The gene calls are TRBV18 and TRBJ1-5, with D possibly being TRBD1 (6 bases). Looked up from germline, CDR1 is KGHSH and CDR2 is LQKENI. The CDR3 is 15 amino acids. V was trimmed by 5 bases and J by 4 bases, leaving 15 bases between them. The CDR3 loop reads CASSMLRTENQPQHF. CDR3 nucleotides: TGTGCCAGCTCAATGCTCCGGACAGAAAATCAGCCCCAGCATTTT.

The chain couples TRBV7-8 to TRBJ1-5; D may be TRBD1 (6 bases). The germline V and J ends were trimmed by 5 bases and 7 bases, with 30 bases remaining between them. Germline lookup yields CDR1 SGHVS and CDR2 FQNEAQ. The CDR3 sequence is 19 residues long. The CDR3, as DNA: TGTGCCAGCAGCCGCGGCTATAGGAACCAGGACCGAGGGGGACAGCCCCAGCATTTT. It encodes CASSRGYRNQDRGGQPQHF.

V is TRBV5-3 and J is TRBJ2-5; D is uncertain. TRBV5-3 is an open reading frame whose function is uncertain. CDR3 length: 12 amino acids. V lost 1 base, J lost 5 bases, and 6 bases lay in between. The CDR3, as DNA: TGTGCCAGAAGCTTGATGAGGGAGACCCAGTACTTC. Translated, it gives CARSLMRETQYF.

The chain combines TRBV5-1 with TRBJ1-5, with D possibly being TRBD1 (6 bases). Trimming shortened V by 4 bases and J by 7 bases, and 15 bases separated the two germline ends. CDR3 length: 14 amino acids. Germline CDR1 SGHRS, CDR2 YFSETQ. The DNA of the CDR3 is TGCGCCAGCAGCCCTACAGGGAGAGGACAGCCCCAGCATTTT. Translated, it gives CASSPTGRGQPQHF.

The V call is TRBV7-9, the J call TRBJ2-5, with D possibly TRBD2 on 7 matching bases. V was shortened by 1 base and J by 1 base, with 10 bases between the two germline ends. The germline CDR1 and CDR2 sequences are SEHNR and FQNEAQ (reference sequence). The CDR3 runs 15 residues. CDR3 region: CASSLVGGAQETQYF. The CDR3 coding sequence is TGTGCCAGCAGCTTAGTAGGGGGGGCCCAAGAGACCCAGTACTTC.

This clone was counted only a few times. This chain links TRBV5-4 with TRBJ1-2; TRBD1 matches 7 bases. Trimming took 5 bases from V and 3 from J; bases not matched to a gene: 4. The germline CDR1 and CDR2 sequences are SGHNT and YYREEE (reference sequence). The CDR3 sequence is 13 residues long. The CDR3 here is CASRVTGDYGYTF. The CDR3 bases are TGTGCCAGCAGGGTTACAGGGGACTATGGCTACACCTTC.

CDR3 sequence (DNA): TGTGCCAGCAGCCCCGGGACTAGCGAAGAAACCGGGGAGCTGTTTTTT. Amino acids: CASSPGTSEETGELFF. J is TRBJ2-2 and V is TRBV11-3; 10 nucleotides match TRBD2. Germline lookup yields CDR1 SGHNT and CDR2 YENEEA. After removal of 5 bases from V and 5 bases from J, the junction contained 8 bases not matched to a gene. The CDR3 spans 16 residues.

V gene TRBV20-1 combines with J gene TRBJ2-7, with TRBD1 as a possible D gene (6 bases). Germline loops: CDR1 DFQATT, CDR2 SNEGSKA (reference sequence). Trimming removed 3 bases from V and 9 bases from J, with 18 bases in between. This CDR3 has 13 residues. CDR3 DNA: TGCAGTGCTAGTTTGACAGGAGGCTCAGGGCAGTACGTC. This codes for CSASLTGGSGQYV.